The 24 T cell receptor beta chains below come from one sample, sequenced in a study of quantifying T cell responses using KT2 cells. Study details: Reverse transcription used primers in the TCR alpha and beta constant regions.

A single-stranded UMI oligo with SP2 sequence was ligated to cDNA 3' ends. An equimolar mix of RC1.1 and RC1.2 primed the beta chain across TRBC1 and TRBC2. From the UMI-ligation and nested PCR reads, TCRdb called clonotypes with MiXCR, one entry per CDR3 protein. The sample carries approximately 43,000 distinct CDR3 sequences, over 15% recorded once. Sequencing used PBMCs spiked with cells of the T cell clone KT2. The source of these receptors is a human donor.

The chain recombines TRBV18 with TRBJ2-3, with 7 bases matching TRBD1. The ends lost 6 bases at V and 3 bases at J; junction bases unmatched: 9. CDR3 size: 15 residues. Per germline, CDR1 KGHSH and CDR2 LQKENI. CDR3 sequence (DNA): TGTGCCAGCTCCCCGGACAGGCGGTCGACAGATACGCAGTATTTT. Translating it yields CASSPDRRSTDTQYF.

This clonotype was counted between two and nine times. V and J are TRBV25-1 and TRBJ1-4; TRBD1 aligns across 10 bases. The CDR3 has 15 amino acids. The ends lost 0 bases at V and 6 bases at J; junction bases unmatched: 1. Germline CDR1 is MGHDK and CDR2 is SYGVNS. In DNA, the CDR3 is TGTGCCAGCAGTGAATACGGACAGGGGGATGAAAAACTGTTTTTT. Protein: CASSEYGQGDEKLFF.

This clonotype came up a few times. The V call is TRBV5-1, the J call TRBJ2-2, with 9 bases that match TRBD2. Trimming at V came to 1 base and at J to 7 bases, leaving 5 bases not matched to a gene. The CDR3 is made up of 15 amino acids. Germline values: CDR1 SGHRS, CDR2 YFSETQ. The CDR3 sequence is CASSLFSGRNGELFF. DNA for the CDR3: TGCGCCAGCAGCTTGTTCAGCGGGAGGAACGGGGAGCTGTTTTTT.

This clonotype was recorded a few times. The chain carries TRBV9 and TRBJ2-5, with TRBD2 as a possible D gene (6 bases). V was trimmed by 4 bases and J by 7 bases, leaving 14 bases between them. Germline V gene sequence: CDR1 SGDLS, CDR2 YYNGEE. The CDR3 sequence is 13 residues long. In DNA, the CDR3 is TGTGCCAGCAGCCCGGAGGGTGGGGGGACCCAGTACTTC. As protein: CASSPEGGGTQYF.

This chain connects TRBV29-1 to TRBJ2-3; a possible D gene is TRBD2 (5 bases). The CDR3 runs 14 residues. Germline lookup yields CDR1 SQVTM and CDR2 ANQGSEA. Trimming left V 3 bases short and J 4 bases short, with 14 bases between. The CDR3 bases are TGCAGCGTTGACAGAAGCGGTACCGCAGATACGCAGTATTTT. Translated, it gives CSVDRSGTADTQYF.

The sample holds a few counts of this clonotype. The gene calls are TRBV6-5 and TRBJ2-6; D remains unclear. The CDR3 extends over 17 amino acids. V was cut by 10 bases and J by 0 bases, with 19 bases left in between. Germline CDR1 MNHEY, CDR2 SVGAGI. CDR3 region: CAKILRAVISGANVLTF. CDR3 bases: TGTGCCAAAATCCTCCGGGCCGTAATCTCTGGGGCCAACGTCCTGACTTTC.

This clonotype came up many times. The CDR3 loop is CASSPMTGNNEQYF. The CDR3 DNA follows: TGTGCCAGCAGCCCGATGACAGGGAACAACGAGCAGTACTTC. This chain connects TRBV5-6 to TRBJ2-7; 7 nucleotides match TRBD1. There are 14 residues in the CDR3. Per germline, CDR1 SGHDT and CDR2 YYEEEE. V was pared by 4 bases and J by 5 bases, with 9 bases of the junction left unmatched.

In its sample, this clonotype was seen a few times. The chain couples TRBV11-2 to TRBJ2-3, with 7 bases identical to TRBD2. Per the germline V gene, CDR1 is SGHAT and CDR2 is FQNNGV. The CDR3 sequence is 16 residues long. V was clipped by 5 bases and J by 0 bases; unmatched bases: 8. The DNA of the CDR3 is TGTGCCAGCAGCCCCCGTGGAGCGGGGAGCACAGATACGCAGTATTTT. Protein sequence: CASSPRGAGSTDTQYF.

This clonotype was recorded a few times. This chain uses TRBV5-1 with TRBJ2-1; 9 nucleotides match TRBD2. J gave up 7 bases and V 0 bases, and 5 bases lay outside the gene matches. Looked up from germline, CDR1 is SGHRS and CDR2 is YFSETQ. This CDR3 is 15 amino acids long. As DNA, the CDR3 is TGCGCCAGCAGCTTGGTTCTAGCGGGGACAAATGAGCAGTTCTTC. Protein product: CASSLVLAGTNEQFF.

This clonotype has only a few counts. This chain uses TRBV4-2 with TRBJ2-6; D remains unclear. With 6 bases removed from V and 1 base from J, the gap between germline ends came to 7 bases. The germline V gene encodes CDR1 LGHNA and CDR2 YNFKEQ. The CDR3 extends over 14 amino acids. The CDR3 coding sequence is TGTGCCAGCAGAGTGGAATCTGGGGCCAACGTCCTGACTTTC. It translates to CASRVESGANVLTF.

This clonotype was observed a handful of times. The chain couples TRBV7-2 to TRBJ2-3, with TRBD2 identical over 10 bases. Trimming took 5 bases from V and 1 from J; bases not matched to a gene: 6. The CDR3 runs to 16 residues. Per the germline V gene, CDR1 is SGHTA and CDR2 is FQGNSA. The CDR3 DNA is TGTGCCAGCAGCCCCCCTAGCGGGAGTGGCACAGATACGCAGTATTTT. It translates to CASSPPSGSGTDTQYF.

This clonotype appeared many times. The chain carries TRBV20-1 and TRBJ1-2; TRBD1 agrees at 11 bases. This CDR3 is built from 13 residues. Germline CDR1 DFQATT, CDR2 SNEGSKA (reference sequence). V lost 6 bases to trimming and J lost 7 bases; unmatched junction nucleotides: 7. The CDR3 DNA follows: TGCAGTGCCGAGGGGGACAGGGGGTTTGGCTACACCTTC. This translates into CSAEGDRGFGYTF.

The chain is built from TRBV7-6 and TRBJ2-3; 11 bases line up with TRBD1. V was clipped by 1 base and J by 8 bases; unmatched bases: 11. The CDR3 runs 17 residues. The germline gives CDR1 SGHVS, CDR2 FNYEAQ. The CDR3 region is CASSLDLARGQGGTQYF. The CDR3 DNA reads TGTGCCAGCAGCTTAGACCTAGCGAGGGGACAGGGGGGTACGCAGTATTTT.

This clonotype is medium-sized in the sample. The chain joins TRBV7-2 to TRBJ2-5; the match to TRBD2 covers 8 bases. The CDR3 totals 18 residues. Germline loops: CDR1 SGHTA, CDR2 FQGNSA. The V segment lost 7 bases and the J segment 3 bases; nucleotides outside the gene matches: 19. The DNA of the CDR3 is TGTGCCAGCACCCGGAGACTTAGCGGGGCTAAGGGAAAAGAGACCCAGTACTTC. Its translation is CASTRRLSGAKGKETQYF.

The CDR3 DNA sequence: TGTGCCAGCTCACCACCCTTTGAGGGTTACGGCTACACCTTC. It yields the protein CASSPPFEGYGYTF. The chain recombines TRBV18 with TRBJ1-2; no firm D call. The CDR3 loop spans 14 amino acids. Deletions cut 0 bases from V and 8 bases from J, with 13 bases between. CDR1 is KGHSH and CDR2 is LQKENI in the germline V gene.

This clonotype was recorded a few times. The rearrangement links TRBV14 to TRBJ2-3, with D unresolved. The ends were cut back, 4 bases at V and 1 base at J, with 9 bases in the middle. The CDR3 covers 14 residues. Germline CDR1 is SGHDN and CDR2 is FVKESK. The CDR3 spells CASSLVAGTDTQYF. CDR3 DNA sequence: TGTGCCAGCAGCCTAGTTGCTGGCACAGATACGCAGTATTTT.

This clonotype showed up just a few times. The V gene is TRBV12-3 or TRBV12-4, the J gene TRBJ2-3, with 9 bases that match TRBD2. V dropped 6 bases and J dropped 8; count of bases not matched to a gene: 21. The CDR3 is 18 amino acids. CDR3 residues: CASSLSPVASGASSTQYF. The CDR3 nucleotides read TGTGCCAGCAGCTTATCCCCCGTGGCTAGCGGGGCCTCTAGTACGCAGTATTTT.

The gene calls are TRBV2 and TRBJ2-2; the match to TRBD1 covers 7 bases. Germline V gene sequence: CDR1 SNHLY, CDR2 FYNNEI. V gave up 9 bases and J gave up 1 base; unmatched junction bases: 2. This CDR3 has 13 residues. CDR3 residues: CARRQGNTGELFF. CDR3 coding DNA: TGTGCCAGAAGACAGGGGAACACCGGGGAGCTGTTTTTT.

The J gene is TRBJ2-1, the V gene TRBV12-5; a weak D match, TRBD1 (7 bases). CDR3 length: 17 residues. CDR1 LGHNT and CDR2 FRNRAP come from the germline V gene. Trimming took off 0 bases at V and 7 bases at J, with 19 bases between the two ends. This CDR3 is CASGLVLAGGLGNEQFF. The CDR3 region has the DNA TGTGCTAGTGGTTTGGTACTGGCAGGGGGACTTGGAAATGAGCAGTTCTTC. Looking up the rest from reference TRBV12-5 and TRBJ2-1 gives the full variable domain: DARVTQTPRHKVTEMGQEVTMRCQPILGHNTVFWYRQTMMQGLELLAYFRNRAPLDDSGMPKDRFSAEMPDATLATLKIQPSEPRDSAVYFCASGLVLAGGLGNEQFFGPGTRLTVL.

The V gene is TRBV2, the J gene TRBJ2-3; D uncertain. Germline V CDR1 and CDR2: SNHLY, FYNNEI. Trimming took off 6 bases at V and 0 bases at J, with 13 bases between the two ends. The CDR3 contains 15 residues. Here the CDR3 DNA reads TGTGCCAGCAGCGAGGTGGGCCTCAGCACAGATACGCAGTATTTT. Its translation is CASSEVGLSTDTQYF.

The genes are TRBV14 and TRBJ2-5; the D is unclear. This CDR3 contains 14 residues. Per germline, CDR1 SGHDN and CDR2 FVKESK. V lost 2 bases and J 7 bases, leaving 14 bases between the germline ends. The CDR3 nucleotides are TGTGCCAGCAGCCAACTCCCTGGCCCGGGGACCCAGTACTTC. This sequence encodes CASSQLPGPGTQYF.

This clonotype has more than one count but fewer than ten. V and J are TRBV6-1 and TRBJ1-1, with 7 positions matching TRBD1. With 1 base clipped from V and 8 bases from J, the junction kept 4 bases outside the gene matches. The CDR3 is 13 amino acids. In germline, CDR1 is MNHNS, CDR2 SASEGT. The CDR3 loop is CASSEVRGREAFF. CDR3 in DNA: TGTGCCAGCAGTGAAGTTAGGGGGCGCGAAGCTTTCTTT.

The V call is TRBV20-1, the J call TRBJ2-2, with TRBD2 identical over 10 bases. The V gene end was trimmed by 0 bases and the J gene end by 6 bases; junction bases not matched to a gene: 4. CDR1 is DFQATT and CDR2 is SNEGSKA in the germline V gene (reference sequence). This CDR3 region has 15 residues. CDR3 amino acids: CSAREGAGGAGELFF. In nucleotides, the CDR3 is TGCAGTGCTAGAGAGGGAGCGGGAGGGGCCGGGGAGCTGTTTTTT.

This chain connects TRBV20-1 to TRBJ2-1; TRBD2 matches at 11 bases. Germline values: CDR1 DFQATT, CDR2 SNEGSKA (reference sequence). The CDR3 loop spans 16 amino acids. The junction had 10 bases not matched to a gene; V was cut back by 3 bases and J by 6 bases. The CDR3 reads CSARGMRLAGINEQFF. The DNA for the CDR3 is TGCAGTGCTAGGGGCATGAGACTAGCGGGGATCAATGAGCAGTTCTTC.